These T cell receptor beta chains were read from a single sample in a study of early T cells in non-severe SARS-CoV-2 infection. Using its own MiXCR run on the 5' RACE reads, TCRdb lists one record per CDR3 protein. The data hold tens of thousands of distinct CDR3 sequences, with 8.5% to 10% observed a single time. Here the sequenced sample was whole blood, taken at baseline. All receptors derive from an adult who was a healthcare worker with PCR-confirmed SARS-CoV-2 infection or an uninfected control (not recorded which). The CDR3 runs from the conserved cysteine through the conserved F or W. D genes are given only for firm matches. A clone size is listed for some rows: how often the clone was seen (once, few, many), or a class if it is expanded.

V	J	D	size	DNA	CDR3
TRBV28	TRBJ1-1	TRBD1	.	TGTGCCAGCTCAGGGGGACCCGAAGCTTTCTTT	CASSGGPEAFF
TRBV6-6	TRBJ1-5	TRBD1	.	TGTGCCAGCAATCCCGACAGGGGGCGATGGGGAAGCAATCAGCCCCAGCATTTT	CASNPDRGRWGSNQPQHF
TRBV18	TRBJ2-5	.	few	TGTGCCAGCTCACCAAACCACCAAGAGACCCAGTACTTC	CASSPNHQETQYF
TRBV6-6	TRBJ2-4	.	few	TGTGCCAGCAGCATAGACAGATCCAAAAACATTCAGTACTTC	CASSIDRSKNIQYF
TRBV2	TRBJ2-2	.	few	TGTGCCAGCAGTGAAGGCAGAAGCAGGACCGGGGAGCTGTTTTTT	CASSEGRSRTGELFF
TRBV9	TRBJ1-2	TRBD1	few	TGTGCCAGCAGCGCTCGGGACAGTTATGGCTACACCTTC	CASSARDSYGYTF
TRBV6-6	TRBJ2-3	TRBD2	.	TGTGCCAGCAGTTACCGGACTAGCGGGAGGCCAGATACGCAGTATTTT	CASSYRTSGRPDTQYF
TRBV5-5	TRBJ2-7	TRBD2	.	TGTGCCAGCAGCTTGAGGACTAGCGGGGGCCTCTACGAGCAGTACTTC	CASSLRTSGGLYEQYF
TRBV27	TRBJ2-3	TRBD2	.	TGTGCCAGCAGTCCACAACTAGCGGGCACAGATACGCAGTATTTT	CASSPQLAGTDTQYF
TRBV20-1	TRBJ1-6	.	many	TGCAGTGCTAAAGCGGATGGACAGTATAATTCACCCCTCCACTTT	CSAKADGQYNSPLHF